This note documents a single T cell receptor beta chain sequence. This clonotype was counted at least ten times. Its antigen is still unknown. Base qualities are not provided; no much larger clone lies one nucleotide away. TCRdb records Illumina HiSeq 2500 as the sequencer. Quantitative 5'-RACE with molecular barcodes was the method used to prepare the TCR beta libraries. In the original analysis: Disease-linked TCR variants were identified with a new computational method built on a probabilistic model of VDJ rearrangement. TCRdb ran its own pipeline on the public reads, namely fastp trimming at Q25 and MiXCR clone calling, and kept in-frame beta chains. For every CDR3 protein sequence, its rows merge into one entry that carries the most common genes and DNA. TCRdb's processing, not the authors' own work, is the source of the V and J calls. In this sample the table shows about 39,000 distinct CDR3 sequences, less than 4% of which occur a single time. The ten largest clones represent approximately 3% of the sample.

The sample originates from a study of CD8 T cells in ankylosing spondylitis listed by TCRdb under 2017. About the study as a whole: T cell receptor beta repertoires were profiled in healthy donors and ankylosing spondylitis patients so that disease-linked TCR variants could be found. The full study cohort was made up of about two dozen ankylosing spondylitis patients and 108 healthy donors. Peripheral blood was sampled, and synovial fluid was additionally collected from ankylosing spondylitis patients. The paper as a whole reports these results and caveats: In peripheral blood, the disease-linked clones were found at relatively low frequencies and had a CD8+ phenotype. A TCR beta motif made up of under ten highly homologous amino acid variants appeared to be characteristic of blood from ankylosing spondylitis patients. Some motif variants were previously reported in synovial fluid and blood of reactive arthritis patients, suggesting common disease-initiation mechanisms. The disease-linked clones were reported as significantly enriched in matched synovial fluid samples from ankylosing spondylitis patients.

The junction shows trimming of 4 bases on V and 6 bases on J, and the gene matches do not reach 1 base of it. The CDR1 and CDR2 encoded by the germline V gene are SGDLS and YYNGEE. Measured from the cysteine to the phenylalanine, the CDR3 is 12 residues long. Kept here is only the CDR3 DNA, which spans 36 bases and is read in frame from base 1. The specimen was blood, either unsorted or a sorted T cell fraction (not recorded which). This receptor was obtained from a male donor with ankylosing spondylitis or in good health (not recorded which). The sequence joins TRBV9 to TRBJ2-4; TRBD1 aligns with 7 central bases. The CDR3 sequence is CASSPGGNIQYF. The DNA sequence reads TGTGCCAGCAGCCCAGGGGGAAACATTCAGTACTTC.